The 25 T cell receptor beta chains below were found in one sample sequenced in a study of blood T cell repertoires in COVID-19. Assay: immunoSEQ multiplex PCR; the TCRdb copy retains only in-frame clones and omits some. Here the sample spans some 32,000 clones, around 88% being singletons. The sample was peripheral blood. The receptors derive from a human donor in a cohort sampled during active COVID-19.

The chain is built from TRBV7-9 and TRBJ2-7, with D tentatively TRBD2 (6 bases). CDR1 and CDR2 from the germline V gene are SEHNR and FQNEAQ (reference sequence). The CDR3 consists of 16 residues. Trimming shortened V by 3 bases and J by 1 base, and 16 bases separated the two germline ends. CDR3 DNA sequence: TGTGCCAGCAGCTTCCCCCTCAGTGGGGGGTCCTACGAGCAGTACTTC. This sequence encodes CASSFPLSGGSYEQYF. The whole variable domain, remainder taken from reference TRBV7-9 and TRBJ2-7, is DTGVSQNPRHKITKRGQNVTFRCDPISEHNRLYWYRQTLGQGPEFLTYFQNEAQLEKSRLLSDRFSAERPKGSFSTLEIQRTEQGDSAMYLCASSFPLSGGSYEQYFGPGTRLTVT.

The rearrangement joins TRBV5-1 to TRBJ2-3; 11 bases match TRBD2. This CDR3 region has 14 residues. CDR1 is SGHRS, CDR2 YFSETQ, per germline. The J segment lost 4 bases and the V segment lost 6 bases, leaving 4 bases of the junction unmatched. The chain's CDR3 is CASKLAGGADTQYF. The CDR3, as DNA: TGCGCCAGCAAGCTAGCGGGGGGAGCAGATACGCAGTATTTT.

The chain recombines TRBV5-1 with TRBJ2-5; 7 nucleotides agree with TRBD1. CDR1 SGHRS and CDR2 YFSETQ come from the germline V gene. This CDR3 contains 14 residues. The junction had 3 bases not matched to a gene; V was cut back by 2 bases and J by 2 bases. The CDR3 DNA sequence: TGCGCCAGCAGCTTACCAGGGGGTCAAGAGACCCAGTACTTC. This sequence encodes CASSLPGGQETQYF.

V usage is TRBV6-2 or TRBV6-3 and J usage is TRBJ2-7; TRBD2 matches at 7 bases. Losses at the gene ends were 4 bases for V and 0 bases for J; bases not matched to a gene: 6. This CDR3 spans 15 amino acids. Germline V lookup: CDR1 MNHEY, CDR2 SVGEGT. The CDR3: CASSSPGGTSYEQYF. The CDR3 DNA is TGTGCCAGCAGTTCCCCCGGGGGGACCTCCTACGAGCAGTACTTC.

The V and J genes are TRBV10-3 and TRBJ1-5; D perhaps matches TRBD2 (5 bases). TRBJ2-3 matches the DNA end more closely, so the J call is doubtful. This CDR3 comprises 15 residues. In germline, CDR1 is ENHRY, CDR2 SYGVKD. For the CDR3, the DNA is TGTGCCACCCAAGAGGGCAGCTCTATGGGAAAGCCCCAGTATTTT. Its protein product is CATQEGSSMGKPQYF.

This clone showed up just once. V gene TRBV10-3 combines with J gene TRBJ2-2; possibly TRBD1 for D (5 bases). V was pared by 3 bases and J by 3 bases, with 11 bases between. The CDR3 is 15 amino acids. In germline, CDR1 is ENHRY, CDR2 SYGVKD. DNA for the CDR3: TGTGCCATCAGTGATGACAGTACATACACCGGGGAGCTGTTTTTT. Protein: CAISDDSTYTGELFF.

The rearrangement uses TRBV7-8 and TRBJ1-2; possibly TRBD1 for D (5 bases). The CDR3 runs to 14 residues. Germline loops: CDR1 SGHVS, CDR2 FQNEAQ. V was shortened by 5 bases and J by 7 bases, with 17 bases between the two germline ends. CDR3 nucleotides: TGTGCCAGCAGCAGTCATCAGGGAAGGGGTGGCTACACCTTC. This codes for CASSSHQGRGGYTF.

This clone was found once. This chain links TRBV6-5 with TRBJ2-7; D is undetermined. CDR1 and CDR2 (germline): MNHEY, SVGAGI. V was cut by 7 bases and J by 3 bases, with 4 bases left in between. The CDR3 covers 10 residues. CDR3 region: CASNNYEQYF. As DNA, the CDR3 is TGTGCCAGCAATAACTACGAGCAGTACTTC.

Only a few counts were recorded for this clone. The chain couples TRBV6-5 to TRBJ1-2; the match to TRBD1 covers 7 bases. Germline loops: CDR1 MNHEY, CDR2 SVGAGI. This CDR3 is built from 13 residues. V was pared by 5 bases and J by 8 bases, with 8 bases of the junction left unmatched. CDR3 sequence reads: CASSPPQGRGYTF. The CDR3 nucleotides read TGTGCCAGCAGTCCCCCACAGGGGAGAGGCTACACCTTC.

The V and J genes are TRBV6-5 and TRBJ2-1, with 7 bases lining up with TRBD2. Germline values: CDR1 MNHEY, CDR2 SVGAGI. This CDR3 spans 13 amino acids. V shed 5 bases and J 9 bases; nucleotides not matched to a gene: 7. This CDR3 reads CASSQSGTGEQFF. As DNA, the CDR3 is TGTGCCAGCAGTCAGAGCGGGACCGGTGAGCAGTTCTTC.

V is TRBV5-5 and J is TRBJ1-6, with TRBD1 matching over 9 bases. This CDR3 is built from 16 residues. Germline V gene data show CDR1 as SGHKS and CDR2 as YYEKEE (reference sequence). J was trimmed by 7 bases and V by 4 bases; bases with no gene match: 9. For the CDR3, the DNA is TGTGCCAGCAGCGTTAGGGGGACAGGGACGAATTCACCCCTCCACTTT. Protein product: CASSVRGTGTNSPLHF.

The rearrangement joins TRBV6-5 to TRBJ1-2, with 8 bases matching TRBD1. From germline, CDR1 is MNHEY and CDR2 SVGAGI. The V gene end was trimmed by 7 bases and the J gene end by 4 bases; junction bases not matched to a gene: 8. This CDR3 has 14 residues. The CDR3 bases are TGTGCCAGCACCACAGGGGGAGGTACCTATGGCTACACCTTC. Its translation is CASTTGGGTYGYTF.

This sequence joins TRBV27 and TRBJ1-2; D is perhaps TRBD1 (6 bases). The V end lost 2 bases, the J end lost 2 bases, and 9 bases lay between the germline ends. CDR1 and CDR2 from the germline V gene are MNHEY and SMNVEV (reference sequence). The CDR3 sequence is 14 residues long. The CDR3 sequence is CASSLLGQNYGYTF. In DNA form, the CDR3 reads TGTGCCAGCAGTTTACTCGGACAGAACTATGGCTACACCTTC.

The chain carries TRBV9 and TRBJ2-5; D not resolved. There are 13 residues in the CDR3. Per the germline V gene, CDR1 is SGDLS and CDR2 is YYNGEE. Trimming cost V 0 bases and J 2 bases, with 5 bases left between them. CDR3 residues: CASSVGQQETQYF. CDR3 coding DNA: TGTGCCAGCAGCGTAGGGCAGCAAGAGACCCAGTACTTC.

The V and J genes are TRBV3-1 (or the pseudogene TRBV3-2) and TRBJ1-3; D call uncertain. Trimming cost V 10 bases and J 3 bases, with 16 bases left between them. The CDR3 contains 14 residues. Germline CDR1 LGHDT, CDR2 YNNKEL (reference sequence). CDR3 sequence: CATEALGSGNTIYF. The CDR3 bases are TGTGCCACCGAGGCTTTAGGTAGTGGAAACACCATATATTTT.

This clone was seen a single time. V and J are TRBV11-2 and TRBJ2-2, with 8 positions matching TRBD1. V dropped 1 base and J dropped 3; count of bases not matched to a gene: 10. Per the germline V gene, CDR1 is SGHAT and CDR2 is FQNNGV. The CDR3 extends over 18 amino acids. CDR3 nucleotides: TGTGCCAGCAGCTTAGCGGTTCGGGACAGGTTCTACACCGGGGAGCTGTTTTTT. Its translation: CASSLAVRDRFYTGELFF.

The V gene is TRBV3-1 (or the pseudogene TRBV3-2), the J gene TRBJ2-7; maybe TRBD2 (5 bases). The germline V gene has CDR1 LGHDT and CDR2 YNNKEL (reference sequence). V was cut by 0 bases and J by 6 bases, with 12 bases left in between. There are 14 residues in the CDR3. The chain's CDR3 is CASSQDPTSGEQYF. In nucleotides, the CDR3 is TGTGCCAGCAGCCAAGACCCCACAAGCGGCGAGCAGTACTTC.

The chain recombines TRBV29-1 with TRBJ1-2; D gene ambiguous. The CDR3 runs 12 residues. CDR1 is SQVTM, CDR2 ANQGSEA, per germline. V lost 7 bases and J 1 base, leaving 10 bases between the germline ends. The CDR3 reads CSAADNNYGYTF. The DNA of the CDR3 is TGCAGCGCAGCCGACAATAACTATGGCTACACCTTC.

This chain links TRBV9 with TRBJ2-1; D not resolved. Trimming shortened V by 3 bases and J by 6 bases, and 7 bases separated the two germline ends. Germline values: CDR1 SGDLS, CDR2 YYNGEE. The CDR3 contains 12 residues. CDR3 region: CASSGYSNEQFF. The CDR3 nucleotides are TGTGCCAGCAGCGGCTATAGCAATGAGCAGTTCTTC.

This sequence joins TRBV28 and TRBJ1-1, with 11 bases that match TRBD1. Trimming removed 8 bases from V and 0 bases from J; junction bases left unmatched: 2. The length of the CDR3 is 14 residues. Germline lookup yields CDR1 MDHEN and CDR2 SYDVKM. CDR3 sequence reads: CASRTGGMNTEAFF. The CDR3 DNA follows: TGTGCCAGCCGGACAGGGGGCATGAACACTGAAGCTTTCTTT.

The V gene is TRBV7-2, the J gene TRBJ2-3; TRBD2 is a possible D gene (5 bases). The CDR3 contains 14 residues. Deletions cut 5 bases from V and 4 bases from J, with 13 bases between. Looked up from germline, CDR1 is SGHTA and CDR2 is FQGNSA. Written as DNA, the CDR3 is TGTGCCAGCAGCCTAGTCCATAGCGCAGATACGCAGTATTTT. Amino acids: CASSLVHSADTQYF. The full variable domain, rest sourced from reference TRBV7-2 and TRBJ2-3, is GAGVSQSPSNKVTEKGKDVELRCDPISGHTALYWYRQSLGQGLEFLIYFQGNSAPDKSGLPSDRFSAERTGGSVSTLTIQRTQQEDSAVYLCASSLVHSADTQYFGPGTRLTVL.

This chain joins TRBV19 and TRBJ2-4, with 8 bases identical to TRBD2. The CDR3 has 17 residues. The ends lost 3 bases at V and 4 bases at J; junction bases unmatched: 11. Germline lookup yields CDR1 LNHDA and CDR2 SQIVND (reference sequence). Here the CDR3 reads CASSISRGARGKNIQYF. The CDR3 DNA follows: TGTGCCAGTAGTATCTCGCGGGGGGCCCGCGGAAAAAACATTCAGTACTTC.

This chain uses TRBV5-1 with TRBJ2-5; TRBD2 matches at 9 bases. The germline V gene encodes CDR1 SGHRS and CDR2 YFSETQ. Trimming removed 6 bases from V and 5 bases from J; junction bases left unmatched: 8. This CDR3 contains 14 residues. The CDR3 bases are TGCGCCAGCACCTTCGGACTAGCGAGGGAGACCCAGTACTTC. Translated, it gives CASTFGLARETQYF.

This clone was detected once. DNA of the CDR3: TGTGCCAGCAGCGAGACAGGGCACTACGAGCAGTACTTC. It is translated as CASSETGHYEQYF. The chain has TRBV7-9 and TRBJ2-7, with 7 bases aligning to TRBD1. J gave up 3 bases and V 5 bases, and 4 bases lay outside the gene matches. The CDR3 consists of 13 residues. Germline lookup yields CDR1 SEHNR and CDR2 FQNEAQ (reference sequence).

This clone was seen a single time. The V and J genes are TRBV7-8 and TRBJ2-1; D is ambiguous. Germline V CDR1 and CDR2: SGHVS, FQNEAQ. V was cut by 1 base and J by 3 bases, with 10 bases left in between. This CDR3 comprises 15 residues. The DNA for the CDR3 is TGTGCCAGCAGCTTAGATTTTGCCGGCTACAATGAGCAGTTCTTC. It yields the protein CASSLDFAGYNEQFF.